This is a list of T cell receptor beta chains from one sample in a study of blood T cell repertoires in COVID-19. The method was immunoSEQ multiplex PCR; TCRdb's version includes in-frame clones alone and lacks a portion of them. The sample records more than 200,000 clones, approximately 79% being singletons. The sequenced material came from peripheral blood. Receptors were obtained from a woman in her thirties or forties with active or convalescent COVID-19. Each CDR3 is given with its conserved first and last residue. The D gene is left open where the match is weak. Clone size appears in some rows only: once, few, many, or a class for an expanded clone.

d_gene	abundance	v_gene	j_gene	CDR3aa	CDR3nt
-	-	TRBV2	TRBJ1-4	CASSDRVTNEKLFF	TGTGCCAGCAGTGACAGGGTAACTAATGAAAAACTGTTTTTT
TRBD1	-	TRBV2	TRBJ2-4	CASTEQGRRNIQYF	TGTGCCAGCACCGAACAGGGGCGGAGAAACATTCAGTACTTC
TRBD2	-	TRBV6-6	TRBJ2-1	CASSQPSRGSPYNEQFF	TGTGCCAGCAGTCAACCATCGCGGGGGTCCCCCTACAATGAGCAGTTCTTC
-	few	TRBV4-2	TRBJ1-5	CASSQERDQPQHF	TGTGCCAGCAGCCAAGAACGCGATCAGCCCCAGCATTTT
TRBD1	-	TRBV6-6	TRBJ1-2	CASSYARGRGDYGYTF	TGTGCCAGCAGTTACGCCAGGGGGCGCGGGGACTATGGCTACACCTTC
TRBD1	-	TRBV19	TRBJ1-1	CASRATGTPPGTEAFF	TGTGCCAGTCGCGCGACAGGGACACCCCCGGGCACTGAAGCTTTCTTT
-	-	TRBV19	TRBJ1-2	CASKTASNYGYTF	TGTGCCAGTAAAACAGCATCTAACTATGGCTACACCTTC
TRBD1	few	TRBV28	TRBJ2-3	CASRWTGWTDTQYF	TGTGCCAGCAGGTGGACAGGGTGGACAGATACGCAGTATTTT
TRBD1	-	TRBV9	TRBJ1-2	CASSVAGDSYGYTF	TGTGCCAGCAGCGTAGCTGGGGACAGTTATGGCTACACCTTC
TRBD2	-	TRBV9	TRBJ2-3	CASSVEVSGGGKDTQYF	TGTGCCAGCAGCGTAGAGGTTAGCGGGGGGGGCAAAGATACGCAGTATTTT
TRBD1	-	TRBV5-4	TRBJ1-2	CASSSQGDRGYTF	TGTGCCAGCAGCTCGCAGGGGGACCGGGGCTACACCTTC
TRBD2	few	TRBV3-1/TRBV3-2	TRBJ2-5	CASSQRTSGHRTQYF	TGTGCCAGCAGCCAGCGGACTAGCGGACACAGGACCCAGTACTTC
TRBD1	few	TRBV4-2	TRBJ1-1	CASSRLTGANTEAFF	TGTGCCAGCAGCCGCCTGACAGGGGCGAACACTGAAGCTTTCTTT
-	-	TRBV9	TRBJ2-1	CASSVAVTSSYNEQFF	TGTGCCAGCAGCGTAGCGGTGACTAGCTCCTACAATGAGCAGTTCTTC
-	-	TRBV27	TRBJ2-2	CASTLGGNTGELFF	TGTGCCAGCACCCTAGGGGGGAACACCGGGGAGCTGTTTTTT
-	-	TRBV13	TRBJ1-1	CASKGQMNTEAFF	TGTGCCAGCAAGGGGCAGATGAACACTGAAGCTTTCTTT
-	-	TRBV19	TRBJ2-3	CASSMISSNFYTDTQYF	TGTGCCAGTAGTATGATCTCTTCCAACTTTTACACAGATACGCAGTATTTT